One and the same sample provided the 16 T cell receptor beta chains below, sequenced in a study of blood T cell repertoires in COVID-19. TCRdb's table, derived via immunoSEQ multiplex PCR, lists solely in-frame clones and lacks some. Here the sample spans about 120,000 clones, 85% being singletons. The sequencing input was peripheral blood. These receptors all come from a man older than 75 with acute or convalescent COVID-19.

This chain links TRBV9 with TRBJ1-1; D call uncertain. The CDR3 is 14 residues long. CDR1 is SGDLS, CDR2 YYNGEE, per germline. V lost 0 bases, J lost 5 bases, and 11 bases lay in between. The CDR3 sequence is CASSVEDRGTEAFF. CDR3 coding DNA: TGTGCCAGCAGCGTAGAGGATCGGGGTACTGAAGCTTTCTTT.

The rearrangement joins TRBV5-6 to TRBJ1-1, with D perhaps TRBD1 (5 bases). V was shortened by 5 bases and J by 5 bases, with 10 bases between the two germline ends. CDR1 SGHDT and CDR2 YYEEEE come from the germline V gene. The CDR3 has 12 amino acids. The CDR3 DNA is TGTGCCAGCAGGCGGGGGGGTACTGAAGCTTTCTTT. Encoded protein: CASRRGGTEAFF. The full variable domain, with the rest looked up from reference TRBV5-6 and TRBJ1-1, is DAGVTQSPTHLIKTRGQQVTLRCSPKSGHDTVSWYQQALGQGPQFIFQYYEEEERQRGNFPDRFSGHQFPNYSSELNVNALLLGDSALYLCASRRGGTEAFFGQGTRLTVV.

In nucleotides, the CDR3 is TGTGCCAGCAGCCCTAGAGGTGGGACTTATTCAACAGATACGCAGTATTTT. Encoded protein: CASSPRGGTYSTDTQYF. This chain uses TRBV9 with TRBJ2-3, with D perhaps matching TRBD2 (6 bases). There are 17 residues in the CDR3. The germline V gene encodes CDR1 SGDLS and CDR2 YYNGEE. Trimming took 4 bases from V and 3 from J, leaving 21 bases between them.

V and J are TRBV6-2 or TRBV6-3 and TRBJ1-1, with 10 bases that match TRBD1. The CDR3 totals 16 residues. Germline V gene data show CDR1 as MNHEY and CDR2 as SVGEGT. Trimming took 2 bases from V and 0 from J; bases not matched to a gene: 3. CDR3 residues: CASSYRTGGVNTEAFF. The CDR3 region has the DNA TGTGCCAGCAGTTACAGGACAGGGGGTGTGAACACTGAAGCTTTCTTT.

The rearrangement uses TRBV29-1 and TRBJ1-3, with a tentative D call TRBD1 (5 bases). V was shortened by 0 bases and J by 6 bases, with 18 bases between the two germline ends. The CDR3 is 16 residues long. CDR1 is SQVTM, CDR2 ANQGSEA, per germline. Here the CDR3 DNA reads TGCAGCGTTGAAGACCCACTAAAGGGGAGGGTAAACACCATATATTTT. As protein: CSVEDPLKGRVNTIYF.

The CDR3 region has the DNA TGTGCCAGCACCCACCTCCCGGGGTCCTACGAGCAGTACTTC. Protein sequence: CASTHLPGSYEQYF. This sequence joins TRBV5-4 and TRBJ2-7, with a weak D call TRBD2 (5 bases). Germline loops: CDR1 SGHNT, CDR2 YYREEE (reference sequence). V was trimmed by 6 bases and J by 1 base, leaving 14 bases between them. The CDR3 sequence is 14 residues long.

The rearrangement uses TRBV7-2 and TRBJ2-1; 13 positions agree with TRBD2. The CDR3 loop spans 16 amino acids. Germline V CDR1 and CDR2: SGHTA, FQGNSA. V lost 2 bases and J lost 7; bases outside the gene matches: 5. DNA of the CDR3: TGTGCCAGCAGCTTACAACTAGCGGGGGGGTGGAATGAGCAGTTCTTC. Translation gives CASSLQLAGGWNEQFF.

The CDR3 sequence is CASSLSAGLRTGELFF. CDR3 nucleotides: TGTGCCAGCAGTTTATCGGCAGGGTTGAGAACCGGGGAGCTGTTTTTT. The rearrangement uses TRBV27 and TRBJ2-2; TRBD1 is a possible D gene (5 bases). CDR1 is MNHEY, CDR2 SMNVEV, per germline (reference sequence). The CDR3 runs to 16 residues. With 0 bases removed from V and 5 bases from J, the gap between germline ends came to 13 bases.

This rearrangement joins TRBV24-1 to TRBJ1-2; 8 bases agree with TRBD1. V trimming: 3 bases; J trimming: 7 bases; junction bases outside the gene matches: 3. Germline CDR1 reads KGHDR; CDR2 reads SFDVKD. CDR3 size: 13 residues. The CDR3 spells CATSDRTGTGYTF. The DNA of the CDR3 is TGTGCCACCAGTGATCGGACAGGGACTGGCTACACCTTC.

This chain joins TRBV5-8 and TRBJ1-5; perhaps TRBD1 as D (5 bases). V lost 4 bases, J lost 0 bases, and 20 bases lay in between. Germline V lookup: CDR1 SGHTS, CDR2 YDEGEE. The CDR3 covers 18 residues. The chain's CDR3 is CASSAETVPTLSNQPQHF. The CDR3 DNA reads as TGTGCCAGCAGCGCGGAGACAGTCCCTACGCTTAGCAATCAGCCCCAGCATTTT.

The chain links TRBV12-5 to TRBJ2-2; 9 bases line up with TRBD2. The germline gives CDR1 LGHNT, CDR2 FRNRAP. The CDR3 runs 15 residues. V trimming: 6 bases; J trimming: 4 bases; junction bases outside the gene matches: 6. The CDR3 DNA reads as TGTGCTAGTGGACCGCGGGGGGGCGGCACCGGGGAGCTGTTTTTT. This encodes CASGPRGGGTGELFF.

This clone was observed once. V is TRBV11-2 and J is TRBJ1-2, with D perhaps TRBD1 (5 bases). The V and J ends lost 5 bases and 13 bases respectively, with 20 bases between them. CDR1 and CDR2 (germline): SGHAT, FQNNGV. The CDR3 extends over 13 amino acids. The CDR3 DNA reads TGTGCCAGCAGCAAGCCCCGGGGGAGGGGCGGCACCTTC. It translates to CASSKPRGRGGTF.

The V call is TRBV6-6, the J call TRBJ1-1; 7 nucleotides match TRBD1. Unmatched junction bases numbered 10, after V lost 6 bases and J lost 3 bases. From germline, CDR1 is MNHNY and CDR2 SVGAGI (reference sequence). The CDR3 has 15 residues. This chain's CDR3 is CASRNRGGGDTEAFF. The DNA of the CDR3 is TGTGCCAGCAGGAACAGGGGTGGTGGGGACACTGAAGCTTTCTTT.

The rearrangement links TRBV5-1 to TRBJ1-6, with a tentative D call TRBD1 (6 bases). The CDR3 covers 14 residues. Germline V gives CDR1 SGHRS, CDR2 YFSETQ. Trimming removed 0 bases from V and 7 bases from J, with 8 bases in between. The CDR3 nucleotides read TGCGCCAGCAGCTTGGGACAGGTGAATTCACCCCTCCACTTT. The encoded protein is CASSLGQVNSPLHF.

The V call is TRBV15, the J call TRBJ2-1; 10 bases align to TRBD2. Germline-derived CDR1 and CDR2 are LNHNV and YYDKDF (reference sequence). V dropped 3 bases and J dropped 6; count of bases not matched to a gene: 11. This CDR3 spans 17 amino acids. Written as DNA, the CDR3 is TGTGCCACCAGCAGGGCCTTGCTAGCGGGAGACAGCAATGAGCAGTTCTTC. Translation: CATSRALLAGDSNEQFF.

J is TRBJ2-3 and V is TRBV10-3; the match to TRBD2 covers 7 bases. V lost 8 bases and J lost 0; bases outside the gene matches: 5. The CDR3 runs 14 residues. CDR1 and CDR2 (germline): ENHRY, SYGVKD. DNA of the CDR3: TGTGCCATCTCTTGGGGGGGAAGCACAGATACGCAGTATTTT. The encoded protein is CAISWGGSTDTQYF.